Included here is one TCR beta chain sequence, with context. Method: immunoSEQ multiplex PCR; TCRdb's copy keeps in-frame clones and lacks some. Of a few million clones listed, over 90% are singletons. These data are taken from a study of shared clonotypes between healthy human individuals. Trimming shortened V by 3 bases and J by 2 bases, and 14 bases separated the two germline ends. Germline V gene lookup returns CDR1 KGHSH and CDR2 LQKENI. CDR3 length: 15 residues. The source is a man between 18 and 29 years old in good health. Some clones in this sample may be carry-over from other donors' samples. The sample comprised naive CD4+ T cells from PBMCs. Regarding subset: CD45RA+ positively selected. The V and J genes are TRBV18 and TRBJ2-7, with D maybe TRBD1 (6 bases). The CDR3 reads CASSPSGDPAYEQYF. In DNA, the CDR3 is TGTGCCAGCTCACCGTCAGGGGACCCGGCCTACGAGCAGTACTTC.